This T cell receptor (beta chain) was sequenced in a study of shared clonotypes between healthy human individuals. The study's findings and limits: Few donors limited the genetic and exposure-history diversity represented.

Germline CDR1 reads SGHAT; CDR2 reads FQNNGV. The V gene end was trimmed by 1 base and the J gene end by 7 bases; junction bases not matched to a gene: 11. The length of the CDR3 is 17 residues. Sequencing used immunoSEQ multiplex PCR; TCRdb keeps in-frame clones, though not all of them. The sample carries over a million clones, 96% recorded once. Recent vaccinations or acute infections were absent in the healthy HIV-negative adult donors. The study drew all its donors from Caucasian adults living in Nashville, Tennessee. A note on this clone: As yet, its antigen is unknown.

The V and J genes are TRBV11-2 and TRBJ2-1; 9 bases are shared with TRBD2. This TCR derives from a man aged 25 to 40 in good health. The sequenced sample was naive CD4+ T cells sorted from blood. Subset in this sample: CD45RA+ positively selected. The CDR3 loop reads CASSLAASGNLLNEQFF. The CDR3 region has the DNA TGTGCCAGCAGCTTAGCGGCTAGCGGGAATCTATTGAATGAGCAGTTCTTC.